This T cell receptor (beta chain) was sequenced for a study of brain metastases from non-small cell lung cancer. The length of the CDR3 is 15 residues. Germline loops: CDR1 ENHRY, CDR2 SYGVKD. The V segment lost 3 bases and the J segment 4 bases; nucleotides outside the gene matches: 8. Concerning this clone: Its antigen remains unknown.

The method was immunoSEQ multiplex PCR; TCRdb's version includes in-frame clones alone and lacks a portion of them. Of approximately 5,100 clones listed, 70% to 90% are singletons. Findings and caveats of the study: T-cell clones appeared expanded in nearly 65% of brain metastases relative to matched primary tumors. Compared with primary tumors, brain metastases showed less T-cell infiltration. Brain metastases shared most TCR repertoire with primaries, with sparse T cells.

This chain uses TRBV10-3 with TRBJ2-5; TRBD2 matches 7 bases. The clonotype was recovered from a donor aged 40 or over with non-small cell lung cancer. The sequencing input was primary lung tumor tissue. The CDR3 loop reads CAISDGLVGGETQYF. Written as DNA, the CDR3 is TGTGCCATCAGTGATGGACTAGTTGGGGGAGAGACCCAGTACTTC.